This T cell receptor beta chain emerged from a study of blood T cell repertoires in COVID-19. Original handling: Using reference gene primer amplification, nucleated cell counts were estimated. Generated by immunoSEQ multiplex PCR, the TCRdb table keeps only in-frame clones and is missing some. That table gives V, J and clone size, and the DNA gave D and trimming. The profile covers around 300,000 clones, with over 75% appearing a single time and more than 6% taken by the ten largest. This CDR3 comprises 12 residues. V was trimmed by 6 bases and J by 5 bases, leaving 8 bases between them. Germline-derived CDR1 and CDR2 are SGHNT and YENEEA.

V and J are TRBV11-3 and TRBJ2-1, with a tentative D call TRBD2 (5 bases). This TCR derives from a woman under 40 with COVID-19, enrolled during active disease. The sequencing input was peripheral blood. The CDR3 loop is CASSPRDNEQFF. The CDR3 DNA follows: TGTGCCAGCAGTCCGCGGGACAATGAGCAGTTCTTC. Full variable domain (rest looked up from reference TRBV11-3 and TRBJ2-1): EAGVVQSPRYKIIEKKQPVAFWCNPISGHNTLYWYLQNLGQGPELLIRYENEEAVDDSQLPKDRFSAERLKGVDSTLKIQPAELGDSAVYLCASSPRDNEQFFGPGTRLTVL.